A single sample gave rise to the 8 T cell receptor beta chains below, sequenced in a study of vaccination and CD4 T cells after COVID-19. Antigen specificity for these receptors is unknown. The Oncomine TCR Beta short-read assay was applied to DNA of cultured CD4+ T cells. Via MiXCR, TCRdb re-called the PCR reads, giving one row per CDR3 protein. Among 20,000 to 30,000 distinct CDR3 sequences listed, approximately 40% were seen once. Stated treatment: approximately 9-day PBMC culture with coronavirus spike peptide pools or control peptides (ViraFEST assay). Sequenced input: CD4+ T cells from blood, cultured in vitro. Receptor source: a human donor who had recovered from COVID-19.

The chain carries TRBV19 and TRBJ2-5; perhaps TRBD1 as D (6 bases). This CDR3 contains 14 residues. Germline CDR1 reads LNHDA; CDR2 reads SQIVND (reference sequence). Trimming left V 2 bases short and J 5 bases short, with 12 bases between. The CDR3 coding sequence is TGTGCCAGTAGTATACCGCAGGGGTGGGAGACCCAGTACTTC. This gives the protein CASSIPQGWETQYF.

V gene TRBV7-2 combines with J gene TRBJ2-1; 12 bases are a match to TRBD2. Germline V lookup: CDR1 SGHTA, CDR2 FQGNSA. The CDR3 runs 15 residues. The junction had 4 bases not matched to a gene; V was cut back by 1 base and J by 9 bases. The CDR3: CASSLGPSGRGEQFF. The CDR3, as DNA: TGTGCCAGCAGCTTAGGTCCTAGCGGGAGGGGTGAGCAGTTCTTC.

This rearrangement joins TRBV28 to TRBJ2-5, with 8 bases fitting TRBD2. The ends lost 10 bases at V and 4 bases at J; junction bases unmatched: 2. Germline V lookup: CDR1 MDHEN, CDR2 SYDVKM. The CDR3 extends over 11 amino acids. As DNA, the CDR3 is TGTGCCATTAGCGGGGTAGAGACCCAGTACTTC. Its protein is CAISGVETQYF.

To note about this clonotype: The junction and the germline gene differ at one end; a read error may be behind it. The V gene is TRBV7-2, the J gene TRBJ2-3; D is possibly TRBD1 or TRBD2 (7 bases each). This CDR3 spans 15 amino acids. Per the germline V gene, CDR1 is SGHTA and CDR2 is FQGNSA. The CDR3, as DNA: TGTGCCAACAGCCAGGGGGGGACCCCCTTTAGTACGCAGTATTTT. This translates into CANSQGGTPFSTQYF.

This chain links TRBV20-1 with TRBJ2-1; no reliable D call. From germline, CDR1 is DFQATT and CDR2 SNEGSKA (reference sequence). The CDR3 totals 13 residues. The V end lost 1 base, the J end lost 5 bases, and 9 bases lay between the germline ends. CDR3 DNA: TGCAGTGCTAGAGTCATTCTAGACAATGAGCAGTTCTTC. Translation gives CSARVILDNEQFF.

This clonotype was seen a single time. This chain links TRBV5-1 with TRBJ2-3, with D uncertain. Deletions cut 0 bases from V and 1 base from J, with 3 bases between. Germline CDR1 SGHRS, CDR2 YFSETQ. The CDR3 has 13 amino acids. In nucleotides, the CDR3 is TGCGCCAGCAGCTTGGATGGCACAGATACGCAGTATTTT. Translated, it gives CASSLDGTDTQYF. Full variable domain (outside the CDR3, taken from reference TRBV5-1 and TRBJ2-3): KAGVTQTPRYLIKTRGQQVTLSCSPISGHRSVSWYQQTPGQGLQFLFEYFSETQRNKGNFPGRFSGRQFSNSRSEMNVSTLELGDSALYLCASSLDGTDTQYFGPGTRLTVL.

The V call is TRBV5-1, the J call TRBJ1-1; 8 bases fit TRBD1. The length of the CDR3 is 15 residues. The V segment lost 1 base and the J segment 5 bases; nucleotides outside the gene matches: 7. Germline V CDR1 and CDR2: SGHRS, YFSETQ. CDR3 DNA sequence: TGCGCCAGCAGCTTGCAGGGGGCAGGAGGTACTGAAGCTTTCTTT. Translation gives CASSLQGAGGTEAFF.

The rearrangement joins TRBV11-2 to TRBJ1-2, with 8 bases aligning to TRBD1. V dropped 4 bases and J dropped 4; count of bases not matched to a gene: 8. CDR3 length equals 15 residues. Germline V gene data show CDR1 as SGHAT and CDR2 as FQNNGV. The CDR3, as DNA: TGTGCCAGCAGCTCACCTGACAGGGGATCCTATGGCTACACCTTC. It yields the protein CASSSPDRGSYGYTF.